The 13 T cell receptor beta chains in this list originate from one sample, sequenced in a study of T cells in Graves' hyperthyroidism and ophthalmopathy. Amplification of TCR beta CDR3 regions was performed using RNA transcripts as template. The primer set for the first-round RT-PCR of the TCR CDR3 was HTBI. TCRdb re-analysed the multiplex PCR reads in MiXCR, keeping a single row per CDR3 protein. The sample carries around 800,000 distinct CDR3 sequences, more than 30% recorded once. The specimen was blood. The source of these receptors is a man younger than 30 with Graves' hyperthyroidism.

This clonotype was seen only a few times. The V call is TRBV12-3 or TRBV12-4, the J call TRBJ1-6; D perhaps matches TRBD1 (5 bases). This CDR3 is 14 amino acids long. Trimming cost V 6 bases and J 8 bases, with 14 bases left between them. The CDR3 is CASSLRGAYSPLHF. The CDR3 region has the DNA TGTGCCAGCAGCCTTCGAGGGGCTTATTCACCCCTCCACTTT.

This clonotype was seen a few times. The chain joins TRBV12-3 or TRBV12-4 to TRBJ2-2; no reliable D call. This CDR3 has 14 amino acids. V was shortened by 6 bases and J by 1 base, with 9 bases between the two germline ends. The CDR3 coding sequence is TGTGCCAGCAGCCCGTTCGTGAACACCGGGGAGCTGTTTTTT. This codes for CASSPFVNTGELFF.

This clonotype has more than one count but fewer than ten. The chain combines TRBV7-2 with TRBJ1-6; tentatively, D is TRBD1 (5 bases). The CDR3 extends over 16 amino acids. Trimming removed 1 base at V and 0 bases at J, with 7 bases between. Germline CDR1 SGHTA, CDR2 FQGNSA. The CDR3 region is CASSLDDSSYNSPLHF. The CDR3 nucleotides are TGTGCCAGCAGCTTAGACGACAGCTCCTATAATTCACCCCTCCACTTT.

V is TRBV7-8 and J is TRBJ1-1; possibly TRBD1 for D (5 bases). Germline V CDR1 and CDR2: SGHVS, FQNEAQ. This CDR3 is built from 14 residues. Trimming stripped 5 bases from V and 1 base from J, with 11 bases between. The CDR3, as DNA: TGTGCCAGCAGCGGACGACAGCCGAACACTGAAGCTTTCTTT. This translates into CASSGRQPNTEAFF.

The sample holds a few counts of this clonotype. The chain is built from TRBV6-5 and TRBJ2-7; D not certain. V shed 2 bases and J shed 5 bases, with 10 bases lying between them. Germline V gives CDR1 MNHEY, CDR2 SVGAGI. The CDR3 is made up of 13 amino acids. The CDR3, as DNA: TGTGCCAGCAGTTACAGGGCAACGGACGAGCAGTACTTC. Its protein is CASSYRATDEQYF.

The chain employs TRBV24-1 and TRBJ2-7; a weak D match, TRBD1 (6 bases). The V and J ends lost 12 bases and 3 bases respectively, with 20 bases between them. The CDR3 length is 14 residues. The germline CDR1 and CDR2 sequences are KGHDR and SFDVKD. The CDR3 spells CALTLYGQLYEQYF. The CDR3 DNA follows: TGTGCCCTAACTCTCTACGGACAGCTCTACGAGCAGTACTTC.

CDR3 sequence (DNA): TGCAGCGTTGTAAAACAGGGTTACAATGAGCAGTTCTTC. This translates into CSVVKQGYNEQFF. The chain has TRBV29-1 and TRBJ2-1; maybe TRBD1 (6 bases). The CDR3 spans 13 residues. Germline CDR1 reads SQVTM; CDR2 reads ANQGSEA. Trimming left V 4 bases short and J 4 bases short, with 11 bases between.

CDR3 protein: CAISDPVGGGRETQYF. The CDR3, as DNA: TGTGCCATCAGTGACCCTGTAGGGGGGGGCCGAGAGACCCAGTACTTC. The genes are TRBV10-3 and TRBJ2-5; D is possibly TRBD2 (7 bases). The CDR3 is made up of 16 amino acids. CDR1 and CDR2 (germline): ENHRY, SYGVKD. The V end was cut by 3 bases, the J end by 4 bases, with 18 bases between.

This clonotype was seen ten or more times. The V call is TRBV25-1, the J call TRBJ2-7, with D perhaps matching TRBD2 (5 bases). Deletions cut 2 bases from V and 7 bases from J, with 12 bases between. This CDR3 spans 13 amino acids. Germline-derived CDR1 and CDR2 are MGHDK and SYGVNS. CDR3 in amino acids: CASSESGPGEQYF. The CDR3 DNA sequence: TGTGCCAGCAGTGAAAGTGGGCCGGGGGAGCAGTACTTC.

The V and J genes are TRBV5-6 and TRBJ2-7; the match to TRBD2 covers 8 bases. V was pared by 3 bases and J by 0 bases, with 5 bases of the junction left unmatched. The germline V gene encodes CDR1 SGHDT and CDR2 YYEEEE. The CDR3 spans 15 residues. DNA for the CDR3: TGTGCCAGCAGCTCCGACGGGGGGGGCTCCTACGAGCAGTACTTC. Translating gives CASSSDGGGSYEQYF.

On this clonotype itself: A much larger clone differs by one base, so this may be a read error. CDR3 sequence: CAIIGTGGNTIYF. The CDR3 DNA reads as TGTGCCATCATTGGGACTGGAGGAAACACCATATATTTT. The V call is TRBV10-3, the J call TRBJ1-3; D might be TRBD1 (5 bases). The CDR3 contains 13 residues. The V gene lost 7 bases and the J gene lost 4 bases, with 11 bases spanning the gap. Germline assignment: CDR1 ENHRY and CDR2 SYGVKD.

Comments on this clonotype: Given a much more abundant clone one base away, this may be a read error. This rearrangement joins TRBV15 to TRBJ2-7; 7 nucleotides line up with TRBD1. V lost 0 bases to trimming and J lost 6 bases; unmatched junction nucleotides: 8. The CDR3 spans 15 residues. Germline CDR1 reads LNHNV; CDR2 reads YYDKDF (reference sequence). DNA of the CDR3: TGTGCCACCAGCAGAGATCAAGGGGGCGCCTGCGAGCAGTACTTC. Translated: CATSRDQGGACEQYF.

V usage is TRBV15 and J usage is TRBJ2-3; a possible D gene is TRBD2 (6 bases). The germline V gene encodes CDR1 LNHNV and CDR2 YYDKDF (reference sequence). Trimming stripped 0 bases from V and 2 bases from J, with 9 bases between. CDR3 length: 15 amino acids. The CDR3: CATSRELALTDTQYF. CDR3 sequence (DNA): TGTGCCACCAGCAGAGAACTAGCCCTCACAGATACGCAGTATTTT.